The present entry profiles one TCR beta chain with its context. Antigen specificity is unknown. This sample is drawn from a study of T cell responses to AZD1222 COVID-19 vaccine. Whole-study results and caveats: Targeting of unmutated variant regions was reportedly seen in nearly half of spike-specific TCRs.

The CDR3 length is 13 residues. V shed 7 bases and J shed 8 bases, with 14 bases lying between them. Libraries were prepared by immunoSEQ multiplex PCR; TCRdb keeps only in-frame clonotypes and omits some of them. The profile shows some 150,000 clones, 88% of them singletons. The V call is TRBV12-3 or TRBV12-4, the J call TRBJ1-4; weak D call: TRBD1 (5 bases). This receptor was taken from an adult in good health. The material sequenced was peripheral blood, taken on day 0 of AZD1222 vaccination. The CDR3 spells CASNDGGGEKLFF. The CDR3 region has the DNA TGTGCCAGCAATGACGGGGGAGGGGAAAAACTGTTTTTT.